This TCR beta chain is drawn from a study of technical replicates of blood from several donors. TCRdb's table, derived via immunoSEQ multiplex PCR, lists solely in-frame clones and lacks some. The table includes some 60,000 clones, approximately 95% detected once. The CDR3 consists of 14 residues. Trimming took 4 bases from V and 6 from J; bases not matched to a gene: 8. Germline V gene data show CDR1 as SGHVS and CDR2 as FNYEAQ. The clonotype comes from a human donor in good health. Some clones in this sample may be carry-over from other donors' samples. The genes are TRBV7-6 and TRBJ1-1; TRBD1 aligns across 7 bases. Sequenced material: PBMCs. The CDR3 nucleotides are TGTGCCAGCAGCTCGGGGCAGGGGGGACCTGAAGCTTTCTTT. Protein: CASSSGQGGPEAFF.